Reported below is one TCR beta chain. Its specificity is not known. Trimming removed 0 bases from V and 8 bases from J, with 8 bases in between. This CDR3 comprises 12 residues. Germline CDR1 is SGHRS and CDR2 is YFSETQ. The data were obtained in a study of siplizumab effects on memory and regulatory T cells. Study conclusions and caveats: Whether the proliferating Tregs (from siplizumab cultures) were suppressive was not confirmed. Apparently key alloresponse contributors, naive T cells also seemed more diverse than memory cells.

Clones were sequenced by immunoSEQ multiplex PCR, and TCRdb holds only the in-frame ones, with some missing. This table holds approximately 120,000 clones, about 90% found once. The J gene is TRBJ1-1, the V gene TRBV5-1; D perhaps matches TRBD1 (5 bases). What was sequenced was Tregs sorted from blood. The receptor was isolated from a human donor in good health. The CDR3 protein is CASSLGTGEAFF. CDR3 nucleotide sequence: TGCGCCAGCAGCTTGGGAACAGGCGAAGCTTTCTTT.